A selection of T cell receptor beta chains follows, all from one sample in a study of blood T cell repertoires in COVID-19. Sequencing used immunoSEQ multiplex PCR; TCRdb keeps in-frame clones, though not all of them. The repertoire holds more than 250,000 clones, around 87% seen once, with 1% in the top ten. Sequenced: peripheral blood. These receptors were taken from a man aged 50-60 years with active or convalescent COVID-19. Each CDR3 is given without its conserved first and last residue. The order of the fields is J gene, V gene, CDR3 protein.

TRBJ2-7 | TRBV5-1 | ASSLGGAGTLSYEQY
TRBJ2-2 | TRBV30 | AWSKLAASGKNTGELF
TRBJ2-5 | TRBV28 | ASSYPLSLAGVQETQY
TRBJ2-2 | TRBV7-9 | ASSSGTGIAGELF
TRBJ2-3 | TRBV9 | ASSDQSGDTQY
TRBJ1-6 | TRBV7-2 | ASSLPRSGRMSPLH
TRBJ1-5 | TRBV2 | ASRTGGGGGSHQPQH
TRBJ1-5 | TRBV11-3 | ASSPNPPWGGRGTYEAQH
TRBJ1-6 | TRBV3-1/TRBV3-2 | ASSQVKITRQGEDSPLH
TRBJ2-3 | TRBV9 | ASSVGMGTAQY
TRBJ1-1 | TRBV6-5 | ASRSREWAEAF
TRBJ2-5 | TRBV18 | ASSRGTGQETQY
TRBJ2-7 | TRBV6-5 | ASSRNQGEAYEQY
TRBJ1-4 | TRBV18 | ASSPGQGNEKLF
TRBJ2-5 | TRBV7-6 | ASSSAVQETQY
TRBJ1-6 | TRBV27 | ASSQIYNSPLH
TRBJ1-3 | TRBV11-2 | ASSFLRGVGGNTIY
TRBJ1-3 | TRBV10-3 | AISESGGRRNTIY
TRBJ2-7 | TRBV28 | ASSSMHPRDRGYEQY
TRBJ1-3 | TRBV5-1 | ASSLRQGAPGNTIY
TRBJ1-4 | TRBV2 | ASNLQGSATNEKLF
TRBJ1-1 | TRBV7-2 | ASSLGDRNTEAF
TRBJ2-4 | TRBV4-3 | ASSRQGNQGDIQY
TRBJ2-5 | TRBV27 | ASSFRSLETQY
TRBJ2-5 | TRBV28 | ASSWGVLAGTGEETQY
TRBJ1-3 | TRBV28 | ASSLGQINTIY
TRBJ2-5 | TRBV15 | ATSRDSSSQETQY
TRBJ2-7 | TRBV11-2 | ASSLDSNRGHPYEQY
TRBJ1-4 | TRBV7-8 | ASSFQDSPTGEKLF
TRBJ2-7 | TRBV5-1 | ASSFAGEKQY
TRBJ2-1 | TRBV7-3 | ASSLGGWSSYNEQF
TRBJ1-1 | TRBV4-3 | ASSHQRGNTEAF
TRBJ2-1 | TRBV28 | ASSPPLTSGSLF
TRBJ1-5 | TRBV28 | ASSTGQGANQPQH
TRBJ2-5 | TRBV6-5 | ASSYRDRGQETQY
TRBJ1-1 | TRBV29-1 | SVEGTENTEAF
TRBJ1-2 | TRBV27 | ASSPRGGQGANYGYT